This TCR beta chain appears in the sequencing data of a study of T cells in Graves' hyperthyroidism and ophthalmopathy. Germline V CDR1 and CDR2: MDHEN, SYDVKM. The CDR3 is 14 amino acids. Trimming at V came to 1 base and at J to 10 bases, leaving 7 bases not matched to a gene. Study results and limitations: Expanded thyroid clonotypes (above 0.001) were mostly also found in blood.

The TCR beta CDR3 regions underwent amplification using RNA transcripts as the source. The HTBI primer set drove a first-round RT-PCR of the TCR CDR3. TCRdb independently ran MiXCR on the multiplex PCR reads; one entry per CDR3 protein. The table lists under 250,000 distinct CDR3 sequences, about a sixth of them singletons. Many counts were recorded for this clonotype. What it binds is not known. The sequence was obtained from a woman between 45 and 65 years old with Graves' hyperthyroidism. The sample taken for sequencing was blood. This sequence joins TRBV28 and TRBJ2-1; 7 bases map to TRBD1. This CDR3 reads CASSLSNRGGEQFF. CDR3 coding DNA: TGTGCCAGCAGTTTATCAAACAGGGGCGGCGAGCAGTTCTTC.